The 23 T cell receptor beta chains given below trace back to one sample, sequenced in a study of OX40 agonist ivuxolimab in advanced cancers. Generated by immunoSEQ multiplex PCR, the TCRdb table keeps only in-frame clones and is missing some. The table includes approximately 70,000 clones, almost 85% detected once. Sequenced here: CD4+ or CD8+ T cells sorted from blood, sampled in a trial of the OX40 agonist ivuxolimab. The receptors come from an adult with an advanced solid tumor such as melanoma, head and neck, liver or kidney cancer.

This chain connects TRBV1 to TRBJ2-7; no DNA check was done on the table's D call, TRBD2. TRBV1 has pseudogene status. The CDR3 consists of 16 residues. The CDR3 coding sequence is TGCACCAGCAGCCAAGAGAACCCTAGCGGGAGGTACGAGCAGTACTTC. Protein product: CTSSQENPSGRYEQYF.

This clone was picked up a small number of times. The chain couples TRBV11-1 to TRBJ2-1; weak D call: TRBD2 (6 bases). Germline V gives CDR1 SGHAT, CDR2 FQDESV (reference sequence). The V end was cut by 1 base, the J end by 8 bases, with 18 bases between. This CDR3 has 16 amino acids. CDR3 sequence: CASSLGGGTPLYEQFF. The CDR3 DNA sequence: TGTGCCAGCAGCTTAGGGGGTGGGACTCCTTTGTATGAGCAGTTCTTC.

The rearrangement uses TRBV19 and TRBJ1-1; D gene ambiguous. V lost 7 bases to trimming and J lost 0 bases, with 18 bases between them. The CDR3 loop spans 16 amino acids. Germline V gene sequence: CDR1 LNHDA, CDR2 SQIVND (reference sequence). The CDR3 DNA reads TGTGCCAGTATACGTCGTTTGGCCGGGGTGAACACTGAAGCTTTCTTT. It is translated as CASIRRLAGVNTEAFF.

J is TRBJ2-7 and V is TRBV2; D is tentatively TRBD1 or TRBD2 (6 bases each). V was trimmed by 8 bases and J by 6 bases, leaving 23 bases between them. Germline V gene sequence: CDR1 SNHLY, CDR2 FYNNEI. The CDR3 runs to 15 residues. This chain's CDR3 is CASEGGTSPSGEQYV. The CDR3 DNA reads as TGTGCCAGCGAAGGGGGTACTAGCCCCTCAGGCGAGCAGTACGTC.

The chain employs TRBV4-3 and TRBJ1-2; the D gene is possibly TRBD1 (6 bases). With 5 bases removed from V and 7 bases from J, the gap between germline ends came to 14 bases. The germline V gene encodes CDR1 LGHNA and CDR2 YSLEER. This CDR3 has 13 residues. In DNA form, the CDR3 reads TGCGCCAGCAGCAACCGGGGGCGGGGTGGCTACACCTTC. Translating gives CASSNRGRGGYTF.

This clone has just one count. V and J are TRBV19 and TRBJ1-2, with a possible D match to TRBD1 (6 bases). From germline, CDR1 is LNHDA and CDR2 SQIVND (reference sequence). This CDR3 spans 14 amino acids. V was clipped by 7 bases and J by 4 bases, with 16 bases between them. The CDR3 sequence is CASMAGGLGYGYTF. In DNA, the CDR3 is TGTGCCAGTATGGCGGGGGGGCTCGGCTATGGCTACACCTTC.

V is TRBV7-3 and J is TRBJ2-3; 13 bases fit TRBD2. Per the germline V gene, CDR1 is SGHTA and CDR2 is FQGTGA. J was trimmed by 3 bases and V by 4 bases; bases with no gene match: 7. The CDR3 length is 17 residues. The CDR3 protein is CASSYLGLAGDTDTQYF. CDR3 coding DNA: TGTGCCAGCAGCTATCTCGGACTAGCGGGAGATACAGATACGCAGTATTTT.

This rearrangement joins TRBV7-6 to TRBJ1-6, with D unresolved. Germline lookup yields CDR1 SGHVS and CDR2 FNYEAQ. This CDR3 is built from 15 residues. The V and J ends lost 3 bases and 2 bases respectively, with 8 bases between them. The CDR3 loop reads CASSFSQPYNSPLHF. The DNA of the CDR3 is TGTGCCAGCAGCTTCTCCCAGCCCTATAATTCACCCCTCCACTTT.

This rearrangement joins TRBV6-1 to TRBJ2-4; the match to TRBD1 covers 12 bases. The CDR3 has 16 amino acids. Germline values: CDR1 MNHNS, CDR2 SASEGT. Unmatched junction bases numbered 15, after V lost 3 bases and J lost 15 bases. The CDR3 here is CASSDNAPGTGGFWYF. CDR3 bases: TGTGCCAGCAGTGATAACGCCCCCGGGACAGGGGGCTTTTGGTACTTC.

This clone showed up just once. The V and J genes are TRBV29-1 and TRBJ2-3; perhaps TRBD2 as D (6 bases). Germline V gene sequence: CDR1 SQVTM, CDR2 ANQGSEA. CDR3 length: 13 amino acids. Trimming left V 6 bases short and J 2 bases short, with 12 bases between. This CDR3 reads CSVDYSSTDTQYF. CDR3 sequence (DNA): TGCAGCGTGGACTACTCATCCACAGATACGCAGTATTTT.

V gene TRBV5-5 combines with J gene TRBJ1-1, with D tentatively TRBD1 (6 bases). Deletions cut 5 bases from V and 3 bases from J, with 11 bases between. The CDR3 sequence is 13 residues long. Germline CDR1 and CDR2: SGHKS and YYEKEE (reference sequence). The CDR3 region is CASRGAGYTEAFF. CDR3 bases: TGTGCCAGCAGGGGGGCCGGGTACACTGAAGCTTTCTTT.

This sequence joins TRBV7-9 and TRBJ2-7; TRBD1 matches 9 bases. This CDR3 comprises 17 residues. The V gene end was trimmed by 3 bases and the J gene end by 2 bases; junction bases not matched to a gene: 11. Germline lookup yields CDR1 SEHNR and CDR2 FQNEAQ (reference sequence). The CDR3 nucleotides are TGTGCCAGCAGCTTGGGGGGAGGACAGGGGATCGCCTACGAGCAGTACTTC. Translating gives CASSLGGGQGIAYEQYF.

The V gene is TRBV28, the J gene TRBJ1-5; D is ambiguous. The germline V gene has CDR1 MDHEN and CDR2 SYDVKM. CDR3 length: 13 amino acids. Between the trimmed V and J ends, which lost 5 bases and 5 bases, there was a span of 10 bases. CDR3 in DNA: TGTGCCAGCAGTCTCCTGGTTTATCAGCCCCAGCATTTT. Amino acid sequence: CASSLLVYQPQHF. The variable domain in full, with the rest retrieved from reference TRBV28 and TRBJ1-5, is DVKVTQSSRYLVKRTGEKVFLECVQDMDHENMFWYRQDPGLGLRLIYFSYDVKMKEKGDIPEGYSVSREKKERFSLILESASTNQTSMYLCASSLLVYQPQHFGDGTRLSIL.

This clone appeared a few times. J is TRBJ1-2 and V is TRBV29-1, with a tentative D call TRBD1 (6 bases). The germline CDR1 and CDR2 sequences are SQVTM and ANQGSEA. The CDR3 contains 12 residues. Trimming took off 6 bases at V and 4 bases at J, with 12 bases between the two ends. In DNA, the CDR3 is TGCAGCGTCGGAGACAGGCGCTATGGCTACACCTTC. Translating it yields CSVGDRRYGYTF.

The chain links TRBV7-9 to TRBJ2-3; no clear D gene. Trimming stripped 4 bases from V and 7 bases from J, with 6 bases between. The CDR3 sequence is 11 residues long. In germline, CDR1 is SEHNR, CDR2 FQNEAQ (reference sequence). The CDR3 is CASSSGHTQYF. The CDR3 coding sequence is TGTGCCAGCAGCTCCGGCCATACGCAGTATTTT.

The CDR3 bases are TGTGCCAGCAGTGACGGGGGGGTGAACACTGAAGCTTTCTTT. It codes for CASSDGGVNTEAFF. V is TRBV6-1 and J is TRBJ1-1, with TRBD1 as a possible D gene (5 bases). This CDR3 has 14 residues. The V gene lost 3 bases and the J gene lost 0 bases, with 8 bases spanning the gap. Germline V gene sequence: CDR1 MNHNS, CDR2 SASEGT.

The chain couples TRBV11-2 to TRBJ2-7; 11 nucleotides line up with TRBD2. This CDR3 spans 15 amino acids. After removal of 5 bases from V and 6 bases from J, the junction contained 9 bases not matched to a gene. Germline CDR1 SGHAT, CDR2 FQNNGV. CDR3 in amino acids: CASSGTLAGGGEQYF. Here the CDR3 DNA reads TGTGCCAGCAGCGGGACTCTAGCGGGAGGAGGCGAGCAGTACTTC.

The rearrangement links TRBV28 to TRBJ2-7; 11 bases agree with TRBD1. Germline V gene data show CDR1 as MDHEN and CDR2 as SYDVKM. V lost 6 bases, J lost 1 base, and 17 bases stayed unmatched. The CDR3 spans 19 residues. CDR3 coding DNA: TGTGCCAGCAGACACTTTAGGGGGACAGGGGGACTAGGTTCCTACGAGCAGTACTTC. Translation: CASRHFRGTGGLGSYEQYF.

The genes are TRBV5-1 and TRBJ2-1; no clear D. This CDR3 contains 12 residues. CDR1 is SGHRS and CDR2 is YFSETQ in the germline V gene. The V gene lost 0 bases and the J gene lost 7 bases, with 5 bases spanning the gap. This chain's CDR3 is CASSLAKNEQFF. The CDR3 coding sequence is TGCGCCAGCAGCTTGGCTAAGAATGAGCAGTTCTTC.

The chain carries TRBV19 and TRBJ1-5; a weak D match, TRBD1 (5 bases). CDR1 and CDR2 from the germline V gene are LNHDA and SQIVND (reference sequence). V was pared by 5 bases and J by 4 bases, with 15 bases between. The length of the CDR3 is 15 residues. The CDR3 protein is CASSLRQGSNQPQHF. CDR3 nucleotides: TGTGCCAGTAGTTTGCGGCAGGGTTCGAATCAGCCCCAGCATTTT.

This chain joins TRBV4-1 and TRBJ2-1; 7 bases agree with TRBD1. V lost 4 bases and J lost 3; bases outside the gene matches: 9. Germline V gene lookup returns CDR1 MGHRA and CDR2 YSYEKL. The length of the CDR3 is 16 residues. For the CDR3, the DNA is TGCGCCAGCAGCCCAACCCGGGACAGAGTCTACAATGAGCAGTTCTTC. The encoded protein is CASSPTRDRVYNEQFF.

The chain joins TRBV7-9 to TRBJ2-7, with a weak D call TRBD1 (5 bases). The V gene's germline CDR1 is SEHNR and CDR2 FQNEAQ (reference sequence). V was shortened by 4 bases and J by 5 bases, with 12 bases between the two germline ends. The CDR3 is 13 residues long. CDR3 region: CASSSGFLDEQYV. The CDR3 DNA follows: TGTGCCAGCAGCTCAGGGTTCCTGGACGAGCAGTACGTC.

V and J are TRBV29-1 and TRBJ2-3; 7 bases are a match to TRBD1. The CDR3 covers 14 residues. Germline-derived CDR1 and CDR2 are SQVTM and ANQGSEA. V was pared by 3 bases and J by 0 bases, with 3 bases of the junction left unmatched. The CDR3 loop reads CSVERQGSTDTQYF. In DNA form, the CDR3 reads TGCAGCGTTGAGAGACAGGGAAGCACAGATACGCAGTATTTT.